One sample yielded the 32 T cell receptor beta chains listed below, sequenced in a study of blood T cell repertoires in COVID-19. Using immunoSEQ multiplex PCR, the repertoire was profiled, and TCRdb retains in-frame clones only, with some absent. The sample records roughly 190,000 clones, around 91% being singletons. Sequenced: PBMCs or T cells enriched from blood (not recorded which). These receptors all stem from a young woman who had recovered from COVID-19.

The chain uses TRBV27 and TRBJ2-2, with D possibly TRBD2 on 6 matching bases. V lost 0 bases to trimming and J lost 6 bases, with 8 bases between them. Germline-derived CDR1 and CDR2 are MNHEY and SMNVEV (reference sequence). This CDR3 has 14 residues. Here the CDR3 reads CASSLSRLAGELFF. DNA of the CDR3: TGTGCCAGCAGTTTATCGAGACTAGCCGGGGAGCTGTTTTTT.

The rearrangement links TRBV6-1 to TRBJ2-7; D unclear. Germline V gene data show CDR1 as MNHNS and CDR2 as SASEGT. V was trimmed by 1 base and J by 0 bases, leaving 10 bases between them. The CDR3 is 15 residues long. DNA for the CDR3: TGTGCCAGCAGTGAAGTGGCTTCTAGCTCCTACGAGCAGTACTTC. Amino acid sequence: CASSEVASSSYEQYF.

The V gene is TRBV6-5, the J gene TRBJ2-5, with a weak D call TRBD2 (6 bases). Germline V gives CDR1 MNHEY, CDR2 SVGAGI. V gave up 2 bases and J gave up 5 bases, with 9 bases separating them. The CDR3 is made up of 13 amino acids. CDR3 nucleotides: TGTGCCAGCAGTTACACGGGGGTGGAGACCCAGTACTTC. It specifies CASSYTGVETQYF.

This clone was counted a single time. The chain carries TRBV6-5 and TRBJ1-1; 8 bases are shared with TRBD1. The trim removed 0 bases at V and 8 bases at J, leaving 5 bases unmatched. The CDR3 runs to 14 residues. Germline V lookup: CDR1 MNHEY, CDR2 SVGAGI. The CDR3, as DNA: TGTGCCAGCAGTTACTCTCGAGGACAGGGCGAAGCTTTCTTT. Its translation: CASSYSRGQGEAFF.

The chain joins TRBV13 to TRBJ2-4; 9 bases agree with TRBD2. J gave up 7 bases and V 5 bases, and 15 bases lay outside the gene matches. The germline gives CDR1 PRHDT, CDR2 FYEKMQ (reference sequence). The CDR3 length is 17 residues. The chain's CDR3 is CASSRRAGGWRSNIQYF. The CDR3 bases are TGTGCCAGCAGCCGACGAGCGGGAGGTTGGAGGAGTAACATTCAGTACTTC.

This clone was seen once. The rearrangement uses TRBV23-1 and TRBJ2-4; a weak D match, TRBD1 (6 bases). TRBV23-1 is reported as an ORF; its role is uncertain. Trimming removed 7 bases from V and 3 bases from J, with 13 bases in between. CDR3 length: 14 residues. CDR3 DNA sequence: TGCGCCAGCAAACAGGGTCGGGGCAAAAACATTCAGTACTTC. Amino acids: CASKQGRGKNIQYF.

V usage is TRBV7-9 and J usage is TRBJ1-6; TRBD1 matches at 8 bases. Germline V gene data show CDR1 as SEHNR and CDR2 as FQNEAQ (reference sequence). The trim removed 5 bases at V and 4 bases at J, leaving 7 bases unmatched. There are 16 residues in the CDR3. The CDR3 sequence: CASSKGTGLYNSPLHF. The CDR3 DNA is TGTGCCAGCAGCAAAGGGACAGGCCTATATAATTCACCCCTCCACTTT.

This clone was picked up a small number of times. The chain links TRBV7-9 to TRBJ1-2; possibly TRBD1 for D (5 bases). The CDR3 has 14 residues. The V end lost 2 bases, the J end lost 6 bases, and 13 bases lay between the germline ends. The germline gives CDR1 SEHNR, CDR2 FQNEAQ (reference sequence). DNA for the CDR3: TGTGCCAGCAGCTTATTTACCGGAGGGGATGGCTACACCTTC. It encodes CASSLFTGGDGYTF.

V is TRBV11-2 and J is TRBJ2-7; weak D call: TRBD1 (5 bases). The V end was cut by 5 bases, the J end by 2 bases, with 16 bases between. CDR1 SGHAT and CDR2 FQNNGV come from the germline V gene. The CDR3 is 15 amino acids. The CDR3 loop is CASSADTGSPYEQYF. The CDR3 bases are TGTGCCAGCAGCGCAGATACAGGTTCCCCCTACGAGCAGTACTTC.

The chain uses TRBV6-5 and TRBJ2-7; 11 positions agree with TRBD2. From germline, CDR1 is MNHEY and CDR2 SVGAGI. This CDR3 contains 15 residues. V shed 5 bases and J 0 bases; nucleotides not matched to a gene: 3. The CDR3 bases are TGTGCCAGCAGTAGACTAGCGGGAAGCTCCTACGAGCAGTACTTC. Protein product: CASSRLAGSSYEQYF.

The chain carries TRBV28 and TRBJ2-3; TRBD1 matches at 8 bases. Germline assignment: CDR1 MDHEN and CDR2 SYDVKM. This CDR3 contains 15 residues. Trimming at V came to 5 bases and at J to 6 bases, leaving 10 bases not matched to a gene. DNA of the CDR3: TGTGCCAGCAGTCTGACAGGGGAATTTCGCGATACGCAGTATTTT. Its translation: CASSLTGEFRDTQYF.

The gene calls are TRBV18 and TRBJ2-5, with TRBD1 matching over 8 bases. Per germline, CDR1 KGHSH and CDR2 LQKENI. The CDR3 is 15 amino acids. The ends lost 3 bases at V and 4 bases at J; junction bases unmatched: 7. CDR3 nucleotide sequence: TGTGCCAGCTCACCTCGGACAGGGAGGAGAGAGACCCAGTACTTC. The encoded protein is CASSPRTGRRETQYF.

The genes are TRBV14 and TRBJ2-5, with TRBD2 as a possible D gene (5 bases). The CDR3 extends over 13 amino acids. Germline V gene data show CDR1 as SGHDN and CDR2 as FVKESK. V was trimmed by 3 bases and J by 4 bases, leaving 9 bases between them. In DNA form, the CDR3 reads TGTGCCAGCAGCCAGGAGGTGGGAGAGACCCAGTACTTC. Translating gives CASSQEVGETQYF.

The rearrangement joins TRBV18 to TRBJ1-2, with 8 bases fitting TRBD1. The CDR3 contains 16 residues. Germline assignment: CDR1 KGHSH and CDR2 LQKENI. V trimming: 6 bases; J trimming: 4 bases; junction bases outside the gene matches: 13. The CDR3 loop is CASSPEGQVQRYGYTF. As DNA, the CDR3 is TGTGCCAGCTCTCCCGAGGGACAGGTTCAACGCTATGGCTACACCTTC.

CDR3 amino acids: CASSPRGGIQYF. CDR3 sequence (DNA): TGTGCCAGCAGCCCTCGGGGAGGCATTCAGTACTTC. The chain has TRBV5-6 and TRBJ2-4, with D possibly TRBD2 on 6 matching bases. This CDR3 contains 12 residues. Germline CDR1 SGHDT, CDR2 YYEEEE. V was clipped by 4 bases and J by 9 bases, with 11 bases between them.

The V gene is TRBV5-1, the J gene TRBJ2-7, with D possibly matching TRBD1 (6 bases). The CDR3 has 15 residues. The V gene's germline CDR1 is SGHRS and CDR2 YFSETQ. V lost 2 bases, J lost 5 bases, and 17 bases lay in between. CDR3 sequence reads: CASSLQGSRSNEQYF. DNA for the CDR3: TGCGCCAGCAGCTTACAGGGTTCGAGGAGCAACGAGCAGTACTTC. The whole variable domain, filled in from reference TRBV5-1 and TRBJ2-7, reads KAGVTQTPRYLIKTRGQQVTLSCSPISGHRSVSWYQQTPGQGLQFLFEYFSETQRNKGNFPGRFSGRQFSNSRSEMNVSTLELGDSALYLCASSLQGSRSNEQYFGPGTRLTVT.

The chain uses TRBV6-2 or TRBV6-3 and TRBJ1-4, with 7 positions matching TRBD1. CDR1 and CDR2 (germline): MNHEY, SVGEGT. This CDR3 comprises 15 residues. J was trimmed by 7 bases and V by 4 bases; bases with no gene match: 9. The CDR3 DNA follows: TGTGCCAGCAGTTCAAGGCGACAGGGCGGTGAAAAACTGTTTTTT. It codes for CASSSRRQGGEKLFF.

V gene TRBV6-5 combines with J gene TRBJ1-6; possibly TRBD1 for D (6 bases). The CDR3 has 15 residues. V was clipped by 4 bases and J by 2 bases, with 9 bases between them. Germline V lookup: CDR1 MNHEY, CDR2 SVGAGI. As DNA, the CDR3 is TGTGCCAGCAGTTCACAGGGCACCTATAATTCACCCCTCCACTTT. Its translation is CASSSQGTYNSPLHF.

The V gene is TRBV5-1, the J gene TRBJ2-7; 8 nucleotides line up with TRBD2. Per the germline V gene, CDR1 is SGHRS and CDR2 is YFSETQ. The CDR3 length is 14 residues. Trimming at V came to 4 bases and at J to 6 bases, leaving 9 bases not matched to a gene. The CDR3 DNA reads TGCGCCAGCAGCATATCAGGTAGCGGGATCGAGCAGTACTTC. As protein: CASSISGSGIEQYF.

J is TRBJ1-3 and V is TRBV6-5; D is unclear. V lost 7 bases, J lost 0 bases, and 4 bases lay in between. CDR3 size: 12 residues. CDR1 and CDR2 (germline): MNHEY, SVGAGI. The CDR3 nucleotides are TGTGCCAGCACCCACTCTGGAAACACCATATATTTT. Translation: CASTHSGNTIYF.

CDR3 DNA sequence: TGTGCCAGTAGTCCGGGACAGGGGGATCCCTCCTATAATTCACCCCTCCACTTT. It yields the protein CASSPGQGDPSYNSPLHF. The chain has TRBV19 and TRBJ1-6; 11 bases match TRBD1. Germline V gives CDR1 LNHDA, CDR2 SQIVND (reference sequence). The trim removed 5 bases at V and 0 bases at J, leaving 6 bases unmatched. The CDR3 totals 18 residues.

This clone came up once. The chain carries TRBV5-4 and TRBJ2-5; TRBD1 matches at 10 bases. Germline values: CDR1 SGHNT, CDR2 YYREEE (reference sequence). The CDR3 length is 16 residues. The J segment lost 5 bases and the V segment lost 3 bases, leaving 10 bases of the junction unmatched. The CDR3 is CASSSARRDRGETQYF. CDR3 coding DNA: TGTGCCAGCAGCTCCGCGCGCCGGGACAGGGGTGAGACCCAGTACTTC.

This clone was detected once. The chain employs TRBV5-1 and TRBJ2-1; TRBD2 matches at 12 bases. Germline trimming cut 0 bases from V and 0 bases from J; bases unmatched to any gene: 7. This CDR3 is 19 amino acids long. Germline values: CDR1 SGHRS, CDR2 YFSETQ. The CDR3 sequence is CASSLGASGRAGSYNEQFF. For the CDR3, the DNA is TGCGCCAGCAGCTTGGGGGCTAGCGGGAGGGCCGGCTCCTACAATGAGCAGTTCTTC.

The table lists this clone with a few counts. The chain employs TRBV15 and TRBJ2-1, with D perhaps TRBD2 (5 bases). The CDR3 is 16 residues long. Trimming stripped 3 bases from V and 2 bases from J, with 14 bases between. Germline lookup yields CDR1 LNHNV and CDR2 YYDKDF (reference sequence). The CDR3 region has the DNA TGTGCCACCAGCAGTAACCGGGGTTCGACCTACAATGAGCAGTTCTTC. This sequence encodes CATSSNRGSTYNEQFF.

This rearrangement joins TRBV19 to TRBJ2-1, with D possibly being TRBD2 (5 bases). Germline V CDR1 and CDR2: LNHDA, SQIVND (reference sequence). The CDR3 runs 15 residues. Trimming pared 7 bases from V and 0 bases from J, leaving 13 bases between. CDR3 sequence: CASTQTTSSYNEQFF. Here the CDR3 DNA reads TGTGCCAGTACCCAGACTACCAGCTCCTACAATGAGCAGTTCTTC.

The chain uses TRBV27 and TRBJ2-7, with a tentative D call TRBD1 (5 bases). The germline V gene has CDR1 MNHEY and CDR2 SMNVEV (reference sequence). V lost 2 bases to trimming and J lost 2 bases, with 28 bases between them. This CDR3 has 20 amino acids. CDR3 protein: CASSLQVPRLDPTDPYEQYF. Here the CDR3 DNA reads TGTGCCAGCAGTTTACAGGTACCTCGGCTGGACCCGACAGATCCCTACGAGCAGTACTTC.

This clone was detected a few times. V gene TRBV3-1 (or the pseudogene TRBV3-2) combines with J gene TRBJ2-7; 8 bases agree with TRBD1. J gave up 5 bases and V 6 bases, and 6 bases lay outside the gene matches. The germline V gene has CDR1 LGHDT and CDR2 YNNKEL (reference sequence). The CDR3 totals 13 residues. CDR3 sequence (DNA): TGTGCCAGCAGGGCAGGGGGCTTGGACGAGCAGTACTTC. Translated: CASRAGGLDEQYF.

In DNA form, the CDR3 reads TGTGCCAGCAGCCACGCTGGGGGCGCTTCACCCCTCCACTTT. The encoded protein is CASSHAGGASPLHF. The chain couples TRBV14 to TRBJ1-6; D possibly corresponds to TRBD1 (6 bases). CDR1 and CDR2 from the germline V gene are SGHDN and FVKESK. The CDR3 covers 14 residues. V gave up 3 bases and J gave up 9 bases, with 12 bases separating them. The whole variable domain, filled in from reference TRBV14 and TRBJ1-6, reads EAGVTQFPSHSVIEKGQTVTLRCDPISGHDNLYWYRRVMGKEIKFLLHFVKESKQDESGMPNNRFLAERTGGTYSTLKVQPAELEDSGVYFCASSHAGGASPLHFGNGTRLTVT.

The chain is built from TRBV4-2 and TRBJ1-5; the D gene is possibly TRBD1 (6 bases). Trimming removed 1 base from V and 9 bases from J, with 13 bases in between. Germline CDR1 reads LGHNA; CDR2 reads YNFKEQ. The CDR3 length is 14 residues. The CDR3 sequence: CASSQVQGPRPQHF. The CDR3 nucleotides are TGTGCCAGCAGCCAAGTACAGGGCCCCCGGCCCCAGCATTTT.

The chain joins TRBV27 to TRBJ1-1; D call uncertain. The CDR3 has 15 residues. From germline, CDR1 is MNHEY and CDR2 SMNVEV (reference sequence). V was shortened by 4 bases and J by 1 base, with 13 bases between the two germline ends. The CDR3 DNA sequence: TGTGCCAGCAGTTCCCCCCTAGGAGGGAACACTGAAGCTTTCTTT. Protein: CASSSPLGGNTEAFF.

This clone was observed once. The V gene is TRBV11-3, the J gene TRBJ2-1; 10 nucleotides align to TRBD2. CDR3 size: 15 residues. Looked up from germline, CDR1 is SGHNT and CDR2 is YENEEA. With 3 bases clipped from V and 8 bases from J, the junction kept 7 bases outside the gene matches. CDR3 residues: CASSLTLAGEYEQFF. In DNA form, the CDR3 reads TGTGCCAGCAGCTTGACGCTAGCGGGAGAGTATGAGCAGTTCTTC.

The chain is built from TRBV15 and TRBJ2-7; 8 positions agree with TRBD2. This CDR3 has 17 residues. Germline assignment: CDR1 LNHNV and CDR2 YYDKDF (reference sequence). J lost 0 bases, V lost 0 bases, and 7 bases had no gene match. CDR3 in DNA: TGTGCCACCAGCAGAGATCGGGGGGGAGGGAGCTCCTACGAGCAGTACTTC. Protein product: CATSRDRGGGSSYEQYF.